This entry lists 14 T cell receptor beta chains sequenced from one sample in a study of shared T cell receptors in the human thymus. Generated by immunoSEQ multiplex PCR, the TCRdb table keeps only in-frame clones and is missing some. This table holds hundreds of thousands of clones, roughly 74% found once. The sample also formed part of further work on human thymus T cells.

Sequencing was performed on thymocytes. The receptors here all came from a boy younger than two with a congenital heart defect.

The CDR3, as DNA: TGTGCCTGCCCTTCGACAGGGGCATTTAGCAATCAGCCCCAGCATTTT. Protein sequence: CACPSTGAFSNQPQHF. The chain combines TRBV30 with TRBJ1-5, with 8 bases fitting TRBD1. The junction had 10 bases not matched to a gene; V was cut back by 6 bases and J by 0 bases. The germline V gene encodes CDR1 GTSNPN and CDR2 SVGIG (reference sequence). CDR3 length: 16 amino acids.

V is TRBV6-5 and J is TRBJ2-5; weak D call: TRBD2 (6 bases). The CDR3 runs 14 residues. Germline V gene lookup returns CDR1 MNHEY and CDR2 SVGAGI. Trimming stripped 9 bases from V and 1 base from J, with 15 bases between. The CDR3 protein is CASAVGEVQETQYF. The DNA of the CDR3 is TGTGCCAGTGCGGTGGGGGAGGTCCAAGAGACCCAGTACTTC.

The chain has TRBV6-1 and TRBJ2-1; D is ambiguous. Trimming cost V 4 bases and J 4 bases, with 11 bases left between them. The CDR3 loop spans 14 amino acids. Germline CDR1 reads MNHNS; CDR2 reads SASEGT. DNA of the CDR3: TGTGCCAGCAGTGTCTTGCGCCTATACAATGAGCAGTTCTTC. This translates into CASSVLRLYNEQFF.

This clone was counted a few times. CDR3 nucleotide sequence: TGCGCCAGCAGCCAAAGGACAGGAAGTGAAGAAGCTTTCTTT. It codes for CASSQRTGSEEAFF. The chain carries TRBV4-1 and TRBJ1-1, with 7 bases fitting TRBD1. Trimming at V came to 2 bases and at J to 8 bases, leaving 8 bases not matched to a gene. Looked up from germline, CDR1 is MGHRA and CDR2 is YSYEKL. The CDR3 totals 14 residues.

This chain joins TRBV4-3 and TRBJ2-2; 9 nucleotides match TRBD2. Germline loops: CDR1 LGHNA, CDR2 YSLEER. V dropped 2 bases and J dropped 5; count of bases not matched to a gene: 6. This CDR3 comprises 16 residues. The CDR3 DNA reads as TGCGCCAGCAGCCAATTAGCGGGAGACGTAACCGGGGAGCTGTTTTTT. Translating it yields CASSQLAGDVTGELFF.

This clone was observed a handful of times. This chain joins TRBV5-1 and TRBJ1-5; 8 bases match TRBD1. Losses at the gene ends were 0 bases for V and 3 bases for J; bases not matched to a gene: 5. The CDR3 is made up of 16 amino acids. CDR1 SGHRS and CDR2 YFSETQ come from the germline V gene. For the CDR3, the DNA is TGCGCCAGCAGCTTGGGGGGGACAGGTTCCAATCAGCCCCAGCATTTT. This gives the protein CASSLGGTGSNQPQHF.

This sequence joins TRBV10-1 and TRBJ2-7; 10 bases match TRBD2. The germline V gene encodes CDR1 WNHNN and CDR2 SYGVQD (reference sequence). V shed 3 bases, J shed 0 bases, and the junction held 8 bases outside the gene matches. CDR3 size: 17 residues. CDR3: CASSDPTGLADSYEQYF. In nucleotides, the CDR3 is TGCGCCAGCAGTGACCCCACCGGACTAGCGGACTCCTACGAGCAGTACTTC.

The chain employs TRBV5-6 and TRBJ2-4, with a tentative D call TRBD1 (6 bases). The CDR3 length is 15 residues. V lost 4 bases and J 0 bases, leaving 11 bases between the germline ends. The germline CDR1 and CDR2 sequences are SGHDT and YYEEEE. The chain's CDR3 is CASSRTDLAKNIQYF. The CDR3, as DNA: TGTGCCAGCAGCCGGACAGATCTAGCCAAAAACATTCAGTACTTC.

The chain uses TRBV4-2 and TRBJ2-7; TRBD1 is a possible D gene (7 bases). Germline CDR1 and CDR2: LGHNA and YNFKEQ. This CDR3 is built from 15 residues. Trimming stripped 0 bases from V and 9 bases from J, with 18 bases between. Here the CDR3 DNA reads TGTGCCAGCAGCCAAGAAACAGGGGCGGGGTCCGGGCAGTACTTC. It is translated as CASSQETGAGSGQYF.

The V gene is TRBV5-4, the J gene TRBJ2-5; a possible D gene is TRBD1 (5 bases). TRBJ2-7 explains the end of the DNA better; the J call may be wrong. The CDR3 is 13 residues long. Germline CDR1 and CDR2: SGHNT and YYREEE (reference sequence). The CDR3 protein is CASSFAGIYEQYF. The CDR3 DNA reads TGTGCCAGCAGCTTCGCAGGGATCTACGAGCAGTACTTC.

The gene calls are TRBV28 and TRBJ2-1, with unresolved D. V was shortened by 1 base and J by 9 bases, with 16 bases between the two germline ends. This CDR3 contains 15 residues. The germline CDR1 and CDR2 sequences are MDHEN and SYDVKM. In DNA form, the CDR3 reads TGTGCCAGCAGTTTATCTGGCGTAGCCTTGGGTGAGCAGTTCTTC. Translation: CASSLSGVALGEQFF.

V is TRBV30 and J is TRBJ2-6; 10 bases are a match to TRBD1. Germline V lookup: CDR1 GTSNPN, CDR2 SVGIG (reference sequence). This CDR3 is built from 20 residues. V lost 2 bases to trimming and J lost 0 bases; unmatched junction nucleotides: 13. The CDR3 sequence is CAWSPKEGTGAFSGANVLTF. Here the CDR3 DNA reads TGTGCCTGGAGTCCCAAGGAGGGGACAGGGGCATTCTCTGGGGCCAACGTCCTGACTTTC.

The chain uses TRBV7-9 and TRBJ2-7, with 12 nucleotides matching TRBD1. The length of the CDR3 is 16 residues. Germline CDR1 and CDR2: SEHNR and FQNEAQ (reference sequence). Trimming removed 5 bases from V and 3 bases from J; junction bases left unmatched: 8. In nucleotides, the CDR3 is TGTGCCAGCAGCCCCCGCGGGGACAGGGGGCTCTACGAGCAGTACTTC. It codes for CASSPRGDRGLYEQYF.

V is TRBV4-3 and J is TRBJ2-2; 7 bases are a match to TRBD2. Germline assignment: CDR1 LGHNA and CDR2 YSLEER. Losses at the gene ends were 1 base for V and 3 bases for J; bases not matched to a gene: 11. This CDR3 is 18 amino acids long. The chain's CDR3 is CASSQVSGTTTYTGELFF. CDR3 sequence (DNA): TGCGCCAGCAGCCAAGTGTCCGGGACTACAACCTACACCGGGGAGCTGTTTTTT.